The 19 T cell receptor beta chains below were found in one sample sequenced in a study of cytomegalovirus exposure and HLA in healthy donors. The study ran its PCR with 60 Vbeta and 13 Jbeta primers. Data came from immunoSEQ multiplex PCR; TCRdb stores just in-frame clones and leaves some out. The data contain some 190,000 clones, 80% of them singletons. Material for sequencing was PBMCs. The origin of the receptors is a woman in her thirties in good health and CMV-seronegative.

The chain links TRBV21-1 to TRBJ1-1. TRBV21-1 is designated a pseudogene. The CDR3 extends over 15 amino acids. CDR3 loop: CASSKPGEGVTEAFF. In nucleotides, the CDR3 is TGTGCCAGCAGCAAACCAGGGGAGGGGGTCACTGAAGCTTTCTTT.

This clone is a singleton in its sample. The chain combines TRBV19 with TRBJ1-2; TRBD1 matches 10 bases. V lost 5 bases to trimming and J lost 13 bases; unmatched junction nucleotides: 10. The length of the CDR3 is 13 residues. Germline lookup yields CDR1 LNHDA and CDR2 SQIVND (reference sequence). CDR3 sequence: CASSFGTGDVTTF. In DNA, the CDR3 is TGTGCCAGTAGTTTCGGGACAGGGGATGTTACCACCTTC. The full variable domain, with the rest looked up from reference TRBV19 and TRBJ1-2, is DGGITQSPKYLFRKEGQNVTLSCEQNLNHDAMYWYRQDPGQGLRLIYYSQIVNDFQKGDIAEGYSVSREKKESFPLTVTSAQKNPTAFYLCASSFGTGDVTTFGSGTRLTVV.

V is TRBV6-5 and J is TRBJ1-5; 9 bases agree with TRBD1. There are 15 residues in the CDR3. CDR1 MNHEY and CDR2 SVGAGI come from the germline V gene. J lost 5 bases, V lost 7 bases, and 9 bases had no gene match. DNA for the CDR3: TGTGCCAGCAAACAACAGGGGGCTAGGGATCAGCCCCAGCATTTT. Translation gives CASKQQGARDQPQHF.

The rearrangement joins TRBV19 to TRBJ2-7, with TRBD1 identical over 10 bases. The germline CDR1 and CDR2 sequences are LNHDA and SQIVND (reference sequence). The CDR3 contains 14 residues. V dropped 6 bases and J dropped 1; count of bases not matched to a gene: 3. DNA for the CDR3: TGTGCCAGTAGGACGGGACAGGGGTCCTACGAGCAGTACTTC. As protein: CASRTGQGSYEQYF.

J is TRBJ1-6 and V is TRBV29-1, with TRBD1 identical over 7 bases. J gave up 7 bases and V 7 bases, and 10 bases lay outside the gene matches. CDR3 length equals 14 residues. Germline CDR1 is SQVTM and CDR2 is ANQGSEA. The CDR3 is CSAKGQAANSPLHF. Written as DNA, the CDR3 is TGCAGCGCGAAAGGACAGGCGGCCAATTCACCCCTCCACTTT.

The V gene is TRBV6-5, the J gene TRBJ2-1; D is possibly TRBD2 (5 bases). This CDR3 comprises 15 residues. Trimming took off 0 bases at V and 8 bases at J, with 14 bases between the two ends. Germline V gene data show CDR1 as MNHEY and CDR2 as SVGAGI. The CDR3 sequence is CASSYSRGYGHEQFF. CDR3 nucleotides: TGTGCCAGCAGTTACTCGAGAGGGTACGGACATGAGCAGTTCTTC.

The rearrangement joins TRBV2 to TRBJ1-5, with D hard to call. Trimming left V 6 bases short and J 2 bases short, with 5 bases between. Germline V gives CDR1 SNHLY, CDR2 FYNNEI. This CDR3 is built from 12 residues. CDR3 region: CASRAGNQPQHF. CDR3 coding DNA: TGTGCCAGCAGAGCTGGCAATCAGCCCCAGCATTTT.

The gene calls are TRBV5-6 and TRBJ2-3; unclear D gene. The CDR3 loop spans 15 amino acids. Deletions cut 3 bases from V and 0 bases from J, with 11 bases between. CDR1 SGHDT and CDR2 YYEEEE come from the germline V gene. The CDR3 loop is CASSWATASTDTQYF. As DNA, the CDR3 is TGTGCCAGCAGCTGGGCCACCGCTAGCACAGATACGCAGTATTTT.

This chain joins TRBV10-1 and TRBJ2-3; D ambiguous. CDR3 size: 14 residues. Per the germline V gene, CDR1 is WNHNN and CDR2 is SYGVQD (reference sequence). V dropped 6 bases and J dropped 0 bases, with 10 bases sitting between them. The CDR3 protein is CASSLLFSTDTQYF. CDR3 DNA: TGCGCCAGCAGCCTCCTATTCAGCACAGATACGCAGTATTTT.

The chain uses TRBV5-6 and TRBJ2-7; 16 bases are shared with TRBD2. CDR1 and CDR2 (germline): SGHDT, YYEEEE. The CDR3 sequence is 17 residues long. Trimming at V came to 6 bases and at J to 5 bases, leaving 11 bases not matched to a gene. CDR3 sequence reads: CASTLPGLAGGPHEQYF. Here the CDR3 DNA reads TGTGCCAGCACCTTACCGGGACTAGCGGGGGGGCCGCACGAGCAGTACTTC.

For the CDR3, the DNA is TGTGCCAGCAGCTCAGTACAGGGGCTGGGAGAGACCCAGTACTTC. It yields the protein CASSSVQGLGETQYF. The chain employs TRBV7-6 and TRBJ2-5, with TRBD1 matching 7 bases. The germline gives CDR1 SGHVS, CDR2 FNYEAQ. With V trimmed by 4 bases and J by 4 bases, 9 bases remained unmatched. The CDR3 extends over 15 amino acids.

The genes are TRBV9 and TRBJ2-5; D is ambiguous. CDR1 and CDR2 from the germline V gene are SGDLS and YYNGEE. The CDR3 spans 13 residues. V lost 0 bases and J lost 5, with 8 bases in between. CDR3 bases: TGTGCCAGCAGCGTAGACCCCCGGGAGACCCAGTACTTC. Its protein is CASSVDPRETQYF.

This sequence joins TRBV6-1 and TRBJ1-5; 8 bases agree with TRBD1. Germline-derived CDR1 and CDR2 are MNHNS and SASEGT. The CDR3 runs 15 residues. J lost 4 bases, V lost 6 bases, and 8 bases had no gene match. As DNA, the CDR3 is TGTGCCAGCAGCTTTGACAGGGGCCCGAATCAGCCCCAGCATTTT. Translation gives CASSFDRGPNQPQHF.

The CDR3 is CASSSGGVPYEQYF. Written as DNA, the CDR3 is TGCGCCAGCAGCTCGGGAGGGGTCCCCTACGAGCAGTACTTC. This chain connects TRBV5-1 to TRBJ2-7; 8 positions match TRBD2. CDR3 length: 14 amino acids. CDR1 and CDR2 from the germline V gene are SGHRS and YFSETQ. The V segment lost 3 bases and the J segment 2 bases; nucleotides outside the gene matches: 4.

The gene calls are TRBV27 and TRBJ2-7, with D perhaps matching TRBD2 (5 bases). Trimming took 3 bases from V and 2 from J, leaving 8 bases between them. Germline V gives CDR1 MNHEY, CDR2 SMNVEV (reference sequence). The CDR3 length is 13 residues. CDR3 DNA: TGTGCCAGCAGTTTTTACGGGACCTACGAGCAGTACTTC. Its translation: CASSFYGTYEQYF.

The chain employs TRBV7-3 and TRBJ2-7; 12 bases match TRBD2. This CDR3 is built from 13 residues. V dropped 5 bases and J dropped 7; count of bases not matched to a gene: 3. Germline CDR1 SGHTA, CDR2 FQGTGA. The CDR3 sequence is CASSATSGGEQYF. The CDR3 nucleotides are TGTGCCAGCAGCGCGACTAGCGGGGGTGAGCAGTACTTC.

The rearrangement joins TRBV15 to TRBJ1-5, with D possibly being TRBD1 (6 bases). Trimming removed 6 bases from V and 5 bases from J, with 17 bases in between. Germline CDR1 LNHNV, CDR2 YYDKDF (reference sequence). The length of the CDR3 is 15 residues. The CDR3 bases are TGTGCCACCAGTGACCCTGGGACATACTATCAGCCCCAGCATTTT. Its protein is CATSDPGTYYQPQHF.

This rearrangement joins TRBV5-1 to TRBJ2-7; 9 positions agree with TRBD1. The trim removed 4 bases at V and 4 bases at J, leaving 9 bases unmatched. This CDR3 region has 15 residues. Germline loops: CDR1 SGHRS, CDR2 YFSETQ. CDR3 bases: TGCGCCAGCAGCAAACTGACAGGGGGGTTTTACGAGCAGTACTTC. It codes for CASSKLTGGFYEQYF.

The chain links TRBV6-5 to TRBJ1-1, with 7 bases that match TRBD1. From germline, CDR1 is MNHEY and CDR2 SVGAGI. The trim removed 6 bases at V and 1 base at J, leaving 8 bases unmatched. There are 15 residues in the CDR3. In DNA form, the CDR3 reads TGTGCCAGCAGCACCCAACAGGGGTGGAACACTGAAGCTTTCTTT. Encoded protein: CASSTQQGWNTEAFF.